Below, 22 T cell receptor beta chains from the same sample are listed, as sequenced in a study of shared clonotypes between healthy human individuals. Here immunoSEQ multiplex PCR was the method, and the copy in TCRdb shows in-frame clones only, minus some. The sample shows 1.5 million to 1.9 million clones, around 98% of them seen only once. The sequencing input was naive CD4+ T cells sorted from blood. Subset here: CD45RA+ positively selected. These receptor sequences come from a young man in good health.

The CDR3 here is CASSSPSGTDTQYF. CDR3 sequence (DNA): TGTGCCAGCAGCTCCCCCAGCGGGACAGATACGCAGTATTTT. The genes are TRBV5-4 and TRBJ2-3; a weak D match, TRBD2 (6 bases). The V end lost 3 bases, the J end lost 3 bases, and 11 bases lay between the germline ends. This CDR3 region has 14 residues. Germline V gives CDR1 SGHNT, CDR2 YYREEE (reference sequence). Variable domain in full (rest from reference TRBV5-4 and TRBJ2-3): ETGVTQSPTHLIKTRGQQVTLRCSSQSGHNTVSWYQQALGQGPQFIFQYYREEENGRGNFPPRFSGLQFPNYSSELNVNALELDDSALYLCASSSPSGTDTQYFGPGTRLTVL.

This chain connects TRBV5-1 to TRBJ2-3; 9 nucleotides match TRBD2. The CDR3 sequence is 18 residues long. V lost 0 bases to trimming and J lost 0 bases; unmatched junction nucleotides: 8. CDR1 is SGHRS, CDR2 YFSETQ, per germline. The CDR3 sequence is CASSLEAGGPQSTDTQYF. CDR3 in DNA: TGCGCCAGCAGCTTGGAGGCGGGAGGGCCCCAGAGCACAGATACGCAGTATTTT.

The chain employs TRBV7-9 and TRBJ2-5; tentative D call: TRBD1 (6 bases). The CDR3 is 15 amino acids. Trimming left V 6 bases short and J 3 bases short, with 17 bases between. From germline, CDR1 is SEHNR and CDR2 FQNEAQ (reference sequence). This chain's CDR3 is CASREQGRREETQYF. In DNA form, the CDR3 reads TGTGCCAGCAGGGAGCAGGGGCGACGGGAAGAGACCCAGTACTTC. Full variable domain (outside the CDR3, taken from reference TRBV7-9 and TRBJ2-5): DTGVSQNPRHKITKRGQNVTFRCDPISEHNRLYWYRQTLGQGPEFLTYFQNEAQLEKSRLLSDRFSAERPKGSFSTLEIQRTEQGDSAMYLCASREQGRREETQYFGPGTRLLVL.

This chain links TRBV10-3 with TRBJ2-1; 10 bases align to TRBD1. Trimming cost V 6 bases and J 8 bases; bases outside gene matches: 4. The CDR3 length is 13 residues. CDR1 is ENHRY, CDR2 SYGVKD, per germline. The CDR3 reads CAIRTGGGDEQFF. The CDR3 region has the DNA TGTGCCATCAGGACAGGGGGCGGAGATGAGCAGTTCTTC.

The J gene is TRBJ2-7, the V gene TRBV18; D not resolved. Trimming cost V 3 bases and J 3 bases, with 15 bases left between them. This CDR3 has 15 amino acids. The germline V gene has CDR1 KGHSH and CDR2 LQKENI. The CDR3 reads CASSPLERAGYEQYF. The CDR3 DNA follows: TGTGCCAGCTCACCCCTCGAAAGGGCTGGCTACGAGCAGTACTTC.

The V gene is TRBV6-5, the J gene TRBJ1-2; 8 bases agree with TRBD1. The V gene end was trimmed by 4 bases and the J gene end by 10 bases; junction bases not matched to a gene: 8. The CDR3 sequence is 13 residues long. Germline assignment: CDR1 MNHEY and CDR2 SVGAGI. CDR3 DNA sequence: TGTGCCAGCAGTTTATTACAGGGACAGGACTACACCTTC. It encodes CASSLLQGQDYTF.

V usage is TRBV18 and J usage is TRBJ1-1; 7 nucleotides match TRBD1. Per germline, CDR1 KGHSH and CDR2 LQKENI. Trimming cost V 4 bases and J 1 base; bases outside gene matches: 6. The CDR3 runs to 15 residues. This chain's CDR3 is CASSLLGQRNTEAFF. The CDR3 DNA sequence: TGTGCCAGCTCACTCTTGGGACAGCGGAACACTGAAGCTTTCTTT.

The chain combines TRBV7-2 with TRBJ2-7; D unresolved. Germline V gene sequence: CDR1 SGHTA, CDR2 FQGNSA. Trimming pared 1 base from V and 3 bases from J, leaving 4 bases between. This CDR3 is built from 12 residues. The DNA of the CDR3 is TGTGCCAGCAGCTTAGTACACTACGAGCAGTACTTC. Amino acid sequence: CASSLVHYEQYF.

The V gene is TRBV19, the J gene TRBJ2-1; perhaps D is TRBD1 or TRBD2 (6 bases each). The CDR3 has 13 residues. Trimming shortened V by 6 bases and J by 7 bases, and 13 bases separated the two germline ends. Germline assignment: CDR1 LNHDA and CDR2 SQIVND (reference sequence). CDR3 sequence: CASRLSGANEQFF. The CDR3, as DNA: TGTGCCAGTAGACTTTCGGGGGCGAATGAGCAGTTCTTC. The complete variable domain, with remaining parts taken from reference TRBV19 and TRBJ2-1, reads DGGITQSPKYLFRKEGQNVTLSCEQNLNHDAMYWYRQDPGQGLRLIYYSQIVNDFQKGDIAEGYSVSREKKESFPLTVTSAQKNPTAFYLCASRLSGANEQFFGPGTRLTVL.

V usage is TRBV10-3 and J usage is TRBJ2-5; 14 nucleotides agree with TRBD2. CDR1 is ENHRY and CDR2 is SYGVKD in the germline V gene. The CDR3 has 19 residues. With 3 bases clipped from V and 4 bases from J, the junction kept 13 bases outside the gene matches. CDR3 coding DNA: TGTGCCATCAGTGAATGGGGAAGGGGGACTAGCGGGAGCCCAGAGACCCAGTACTTC. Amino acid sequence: CAISEWGRGTSGSPETQYF.

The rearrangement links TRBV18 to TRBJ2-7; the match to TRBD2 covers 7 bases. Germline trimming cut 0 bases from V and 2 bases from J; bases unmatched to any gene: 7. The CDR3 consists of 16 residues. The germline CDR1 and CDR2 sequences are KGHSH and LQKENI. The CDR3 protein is CASSPPRLADTYEQYF. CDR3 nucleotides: TGTGCCAGCTCACCACCGAGACTAGCAGACACCTACGAGCAGTACTTC.

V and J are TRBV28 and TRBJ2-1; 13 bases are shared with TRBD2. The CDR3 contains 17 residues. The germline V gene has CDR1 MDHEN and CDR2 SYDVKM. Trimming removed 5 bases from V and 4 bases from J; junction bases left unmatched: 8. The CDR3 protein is CASSPHRTSGSYNEQFF. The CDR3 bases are TGTGCCAGCAGTCCCCATAGGACTAGCGGGAGTTACAATGAGCAGTTCTTC.

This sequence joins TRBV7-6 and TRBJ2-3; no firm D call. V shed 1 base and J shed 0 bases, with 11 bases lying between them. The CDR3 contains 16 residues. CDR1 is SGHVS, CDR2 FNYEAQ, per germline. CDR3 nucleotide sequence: TGTGCCAGCAGCTTAGTTAGCCATATTAGCACAGATACGCAGTATTTT. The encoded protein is CASSLVSHISTDTQYF.

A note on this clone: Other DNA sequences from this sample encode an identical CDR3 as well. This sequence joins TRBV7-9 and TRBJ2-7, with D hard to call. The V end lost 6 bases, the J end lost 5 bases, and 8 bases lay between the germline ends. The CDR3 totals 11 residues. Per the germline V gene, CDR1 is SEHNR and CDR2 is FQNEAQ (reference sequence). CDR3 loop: CASSPLDEQYF. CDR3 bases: TGTGCCAGCAGTCCGCTAGACGAGCAGTACTTC.

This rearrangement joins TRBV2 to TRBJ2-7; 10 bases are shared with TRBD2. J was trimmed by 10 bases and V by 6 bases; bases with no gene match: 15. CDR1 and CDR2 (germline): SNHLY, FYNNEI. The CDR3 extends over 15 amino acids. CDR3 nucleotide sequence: TGTGCCAGCAGAAACAGAGGGGCCCTAGCGGGAGAACAGTACTTC. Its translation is CASRNRGALAGEQYF.

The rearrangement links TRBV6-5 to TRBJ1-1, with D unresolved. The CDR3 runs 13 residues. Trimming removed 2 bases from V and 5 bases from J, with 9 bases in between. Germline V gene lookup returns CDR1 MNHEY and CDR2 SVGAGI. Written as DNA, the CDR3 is TGTGCCAGCAGTTACAGGGCGAGGACTGAAGCTTTCTTT. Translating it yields CASSYRARTEAFF.

CDR3 in DNA: TGTGCCAGCAGCTTAGATGCGGGTGAGCAGTTCTTC. As protein: CASSLDAGEQFF. The chain couples TRBV7-2 to TRBJ2-1; D is possibly TRBD2 (5 bases). Trimming left V 1 base short and J 9 bases short, with 7 bases between. Germline V CDR1 and CDR2: SGHTA, FQGNSA. This CDR3 region has 12 residues. Complete variable domain (other parts from reference TRBV7-2 and TRBJ2-1): GAGVSQSPSNKVTEKGKDVELRCDPISGHTALYWYRQSLGQGLEFLIYFQGNSAPDKSGLPSDRFSAERTGGSVSTLTIQRTQQEDSAVYLCASSLDAGEQFFGPGTRLTVL.

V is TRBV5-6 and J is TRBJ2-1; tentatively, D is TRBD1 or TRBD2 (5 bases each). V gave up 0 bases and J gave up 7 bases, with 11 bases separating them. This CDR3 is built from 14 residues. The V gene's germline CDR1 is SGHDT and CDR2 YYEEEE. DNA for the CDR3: TGTGCCAGCAGCTTGGTGGGACGTCCAAATGAGCAGTTCTTC. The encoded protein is CASSLVGRPNEQFF.

The CDR3 DNA reads TGTGCCAGCACCGACAGGGTGAACACTGAAGCTTTCTTT. Protein sequence: CASTDRVNTEAFF. The V call is TRBV6-5, the J call TRBJ1-1, with 7 bases aligning to TRBD1. V was pared by 7 bases and J by 0 bases, with 2 bases of the junction left unmatched. Germline CDR1 and CDR2: MNHEY and SVGAGI. The CDR3 runs to 13 residues.

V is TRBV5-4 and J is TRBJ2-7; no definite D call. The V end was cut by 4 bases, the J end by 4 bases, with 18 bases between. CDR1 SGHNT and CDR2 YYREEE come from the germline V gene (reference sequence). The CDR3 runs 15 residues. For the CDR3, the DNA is TGTGCCAGCAGCCCTCGGACGCTCCTAGGGTACGAGCAGTACTTC. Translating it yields CASSPRTLLGYEQYF.

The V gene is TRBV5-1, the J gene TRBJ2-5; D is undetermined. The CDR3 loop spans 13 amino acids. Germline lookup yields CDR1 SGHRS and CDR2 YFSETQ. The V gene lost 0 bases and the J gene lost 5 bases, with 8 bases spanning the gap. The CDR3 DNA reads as TGCGCCAGCAGCTTGGAGAGGCGGGAGACCCAGTACTTC. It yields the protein CASSLERRETQYF.

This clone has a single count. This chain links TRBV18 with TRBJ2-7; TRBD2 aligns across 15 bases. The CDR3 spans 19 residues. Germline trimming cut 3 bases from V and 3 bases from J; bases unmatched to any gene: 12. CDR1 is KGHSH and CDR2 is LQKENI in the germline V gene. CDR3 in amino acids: CASSPRRTSGRAQGYEQYF. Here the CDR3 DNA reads TGTGCCAGCTCACCTAGAAGGACTAGCGGGAGGGCCCAGGGCTACGAGCAGTACTTC.